This T cell receptor beta chain originates from a study of monozygotic twins with inflammatory bowel disease. Notes on the study in general: The analysis did not separate different T cell subtypes. Twin concordance left repertoire similarity unchanged, with limited power a possible explanation for this lack of difference. Clonotype overlap with others was lower in IBD patients than in healthy twins, a difference that was greatest with disease activity.

Germline V lookup: CDR1 SGHRS, CDR2 YFSETQ. The CDR3 covers 17 residues. A remark on this clonotype: Its antigen is unknown.

TCRdb re-called the 5' RACE reads; one entry per CDR3 protein, DNA not given. This sample's clone table lists under 150,000 distinct CDR3 sequences. The sample taken for sequencing was blood. The chain employs TRBV5-1 and TRBJ2-2; TCRdb indicates TRBD2, and absent DNA this call remains unverified. The sequence derives from a human donor with ulcerative colitis or Crohn's disease, or a healthy co-twin of an affected twin (not recorded which). CDR3 sequence reads: CASSSPWEGANTGELFF.